These 22 T cell receptor beta chains were sequenced from one sample in a study of control samples from healthy donors and cancer patients. The method was immunoSEQ multiplex PCR; TCRdb's version includes in-frame clones alone and lacks a portion of them. The repertoire holds about 30,000 clones, approximately 85% seen once, with 6.7% in the top ten. Sequences were obtained from PBMCs. These receptors came from an older woman with head and neck cancer.

This clone has only a few counts. The chain combines TRBV29-1 with TRBJ1-2; D is perhaps TRBD1 (6 bases). Germline loops: CDR1 SQVTM, CDR2 ANQGSEA. Trimming left V 7 bases short and J 8 bases short, with 17 bases between. This CDR3 is 12 amino acids long. The CDR3 DNA is TGCAGCGGGGGGGATACAGGGCACGGCTACACCTTC. It encodes CSGGDTGHGYTF.

The chain uses TRBV16 and TRBJ1-1, with unresolved D. There are 14 residues in the CDR3. V lost 4 bases and J 3 bases, leaving 12 bases between the germline ends. Looked up from germline, CDR1 is KGHSY and CDR2 is FQNENV. The CDR3 reads CASSPGRTDTEAFF. As DNA, the CDR3 is TGTGCCAGCAGCCCCGGACGAACGGACACTGAAGCTTTCTTT.

The J gene is TRBJ2-1, the V gene TRBV4-3, with TRBD2 identical over 12 bases. This CDR3 spans 18 amino acids. Trimming removed 3 bases from V and 0 bases from J; junction bases left unmatched: 6. The germline V gene has CDR1 LGHNA and CDR2 YSLEER. CDR3 sequence reads: CASSQWTSGAGSYNEQFF. For the CDR3, the DNA is TGCGCCAGCAGCCAGTGGACTAGCGGGGCCGGCTCCTACAATGAGCAGTTCTTC.

The chain combines TRBV11-1 with TRBJ1-2; 7 nucleotides align to TRBD1. Germline CDR1 and CDR2: SGHAT and FQDESV (reference sequence). The CDR3 runs 15 residues. Germline trimming cut 2 bases from V and 2 bases from J; bases unmatched to any gene: 5. CDR3 sequence: CASSLNRGSNYGYTF. CDR3 sequence (DNA): TGTGCCAGCAGCTTAAACAGGGGATCCAACTATGGCTACACCTTC.

The chain carries TRBV19 and TRBJ1-5; 10 bases match TRBD1. The CDR3 runs 16 residues. From germline, CDR1 is LNHDA and CDR2 SQIVND (reference sequence). Trimming cost V 4 bases and J 7 bases; bases outside gene matches: 10. The CDR3 nucleotides are TGTGCCAGTAGTACCCGGGACAGGGGATTGCGGCAGCCCCAGCATTTT. Protein: CASSTRDRGLRQPQHF.

This clone has just one count. The chain recombines TRBV19 with TRBJ1-1, with 7 bases that match TRBD1. Germline-derived CDR1 and CDR2 are LNHDA and SQIVND (reference sequence). The ends lost 3 bases at V and 1 base at J; junction bases unmatched: 5. The CDR3 has 15 residues. The CDR3 sequence is CASSILPGGNTEAFF. The CDR3 DNA sequence: TGTGCCAGTAGTATTCTCCCAGGGGGGAACACTGAAGCTTTCTTT.

CDR3 in amino acids: CASSELAGGQETQYF. For the CDR3, the DNA is TGTGCCAGCAGTGAACTAGCGGGGGGCCAAGAGACCCAGTACTTC. This chain uses TRBV2 with TRBJ2-5, with 11 bases identical to TRBD2. The CDR3 extends over 15 amino acids. Germline V gene lookup returns CDR1 SNHLY and CDR2 FYNNEI. The V segment lost 2 bases and the J segment 1 base; nucleotides outside the gene matches: 0.

J is TRBJ2-1 and V is TRBV4-1, with D perhaps TRBD2 (5 bases). Per germline, CDR1 MGHRA and CDR2 YSYEKL. V was clipped by 3 bases and J by 3 bases, with 15 bases between them. This CDR3 comprises 16 residues. The CDR3 DNA follows: TGCGCCAGCAGCCACATCGCCAGGAGGCTCTACAATGAGCAGTTCTTC. Encoded protein: CASSHIARRLYNEQFF.

The chain couples TRBV27 to TRBJ2-7, with TRBD1 matching over 9 bases. There are 15 residues in the CDR3. Germline-derived CDR1 and CDR2 are MNHEY and SMNVEV (reference sequence). With 4 bases clipped from V and 5 bases from J, the junction kept 9 bases outside the gene matches. CDR3 nucleotide sequence: TGTGCCAGCAGTTCAAATCGAGGGACAGGGAACGAGCAGTACTTC. Encoded protein: CASSSNRGTGNEQYF.

The chain has TRBV5-6 and TRBJ1-2; 11 positions agree with TRBD1. Per germline, CDR1 SGHDT and CDR2 YYEEEE. V shed 1 base, J shed 4 bases, and the junction held 6 bases outside the gene matches. CDR3 length: 16 amino acids. The CDR3 region is CASSLRDRGFGYGYTF. The CDR3 DNA reads TGTGCCAGCAGCTTGAGGGACAGGGGGTTTGGCTATGGCTACACCTTC.

This clone has just one count. This sequence joins TRBV18 and TRBJ2-7, with unresolved D. Trimming removed 6 bases from V and 6 bases from J, with 27 bases in between. The CDR3 is 17 amino acids. Germline V gene data show CDR1 as KGHSH and CDR2 as LQKENI. The CDR3 nucleotides are TGTGCCAGCTCCTCCATTGATTTAAGCCTAGAGGTCCGCGAGCAGTACTTC. Encoded protein: CASSSIDLSLEVREQYF.

For the CDR3, the DNA is TGTGCCAGTAGTATTTATGGGCAGTCGAACACTGAAGCTTTCTTT. Encoded protein: CASSIYGQSNTEAFF. The V and J genes are TRBV19 and TRBJ1-1; D gene uncertain. Germline V lookup: CDR1 LNHDA, CDR2 SQIVND (reference sequence). Trimming stripped 3 bases from V and 1 base from J, with 12 bases between. The CDR3 length is 15 residues. The complete variable domain, with remaining parts taken from reference TRBV19 and TRBJ1-1, reads DGGITQSPKYLFRKEGQNVTLSCEQNLNHDAMYWYRQDPGQGLRLIYYSQIVNDFQKGDIAEGYSVSREKKESFPLTVTSAQKNPTAFYLCASSIYGQSNTEAFFGQGTRLTVV.

This clone was observed a single time. The chain has TRBV19 and TRBJ2-3; 12 nucleotides line up with TRBD2. There are 18 residues in the CDR3. Germline assignment: CDR1 LNHDA and CDR2 SQIVND (reference sequence). Germline trimming cut 1 base from V and 4 bases from J; bases unmatched to any gene: 9. Here the CDR3 DNA reads TGTGCCAGTAGTATAGGACTAGCGGGGGTGACCTCGCCAGATACGCAGTATTTT. Residues: CASSIGLAGVTSPDTQYF.

The sample holds a few counts of this clone. The chain couples TRBV2 to TRBJ2-3; perhaps TRBD1 as D (5 bases). Germline V gives CDR1 SNHLY, CDR2 FYNNEI. The CDR3 is 14 residues long. V lost 3 bases and J lost 4, with 11 bases in between. The CDR3 spells CASSDRAPADTQYF. The CDR3 bases are TGTGCCAGCAGTGACAGGGCTCCCGCAGATACGCAGTATTTT.

This chain joins TRBV5-6 and TRBJ2-1; D could derive from TRBD1 or TRBD2 (5 bases each). V was trimmed by 0 bases and J by 4 bases, leaving 11 bases between them. Germline CDR1 reads SGHDT; CDR2 reads YYEEEE. The CDR3 extends over 15 amino acids. CDR3 amino acids: CASSLGQGAYNEQFF. The CDR3 bases are TGTGCCAGCAGCTTGGGGCAGGGAGCATACAATGAGCAGTTCTTC.

This sequence joins TRBV11-2 and TRBJ2-1; no firm D call. The V and J ends lost 1 base and 0 bases respectively, with 10 bases between them. The CDR3 consists of 16 residues. The germline V gene encodes CDR1 SGHAT and CDR2 FQNNGV. The CDR3 DNA follows: TGTGCCAGCAGCTTAGTTGTTCAGGCCTCCTACAATGAGCAGTTCTTC. It translates to CASSLVVQASYNEQFF.

The rearrangement uses TRBV7-2 and TRBJ1-1, with 8 bases identical to TRBD1. The CDR3 spans 14 residues. Germline assignment: CDR1 SGHTA and CDR2 FQGNSA. The V segment lost 4 bases and the J segment 1 base; nucleotides outside the gene matches: 2. In DNA, the CDR3 is TGTGCCAGCAGCTGGACAGGGAGGAACACTGAAGCTTTCTTT. This sequence encodes CASSWTGRNTEAFF.

CDR3 protein: CASSLGGGRAYEQYF. The CDR3, as DNA: TGTGCCAGCAGCTTAGGGGGCGGGAGAGCCTACGAGCAGTACTTC. This sequence joins TRBV7-2 and TRBJ2-7; 7 nucleotides line up with TRBD2. The junction had 5 bases not matched to a gene; V was cut back by 1 base and J by 2 bases. Germline CDR1 and CDR2: SGHTA and FQGNSA. CDR3 length: 15 amino acids.

The V gene is TRBV12-3 or TRBV12-4, the J gene TRBJ1-2; D is possibly TRBD1 (6 bases). The CDR3 is made up of 13 amino acids. V was cut by 2 bases and J by 2 bases, with 6 bases left in between. The CDR3 reads CASSLRGNYGYTF. Here the CDR3 DNA reads TGTGCCAGCAGTTTAAGGGGGAACTATGGCTACACCTTC.

The V call is TRBV14, the J call TRBJ1-1, with D possibly TRBD1 on 5 matching bases. Trimming took off 0 bases at V and 6 bases at J, with 11 bases between the two ends. This CDR3 comprises 14 residues. CDR1 and CDR2 (germline): SGHDN, FVKESK. Written as DNA, the CDR3 is TGTGCCAGCAGCCAAGAGGCGGGGCGGGCTGAAGCTTTCTTT. Amino acid sequence: CASSQEAGRAEAFF.

This chain links TRBV11-2 with TRBJ1-2; a weak D match, TRBD1 (5 bases). Per the germline V gene, CDR1 is SGHAT and CDR2 is FQNNGV. The V end was cut by 4 bases, the J end by 3 bases, with 21 bases between. The length of the CDR3 is 17 residues. CDR3 in amino acids: CASSSPNVGALDYGYTF. In DNA form, the CDR3 reads TGTGCCAGCAGCTCTCCCAATGTTGGGGCGCTAGACTATGGCTACACCTTC.

By frequency in the sample, this clone is medium-sized (0.01 to 0.1%). The rearrangement links TRBV4-3 to TRBJ2-7; unclear D gene. The CDR3 extends over 15 amino acids. V was cut by 2 bases and J by 0 bases, with 11 bases left in between. Germline CDR1 reads LGHNA; CDR2 reads YSLEER. The CDR3 here is CASSQFGRTSYEQYF. DNA for the CDR3: TGCGCCAGCAGCCAATTCGGACGGACCTCCTACGAGCAGTACTTC.